This paragraph covers one TCR beta chain sequence. As yet, its antigen is unknown. This specimen comes from a study of graft-versus-host responses after intestinal transplantation. On the study more broadly: Multivisceral, liver-intestinal, or isolated intestinal transplants were received by the recipients.

Libraries were prepared by immunoSEQ multiplex PCR; TCRdb keeps only in-frame clonotypes and omits some of them. The sample lists 90,000 to 120,000 clones, approximately 88% occurring once. V was pared by 2 bases and J by 4 bases, with 7 bases of the junction left unmatched. The CDR3 spans 17 residues. Germline values: CDR1 MNHNS, CDR2 SASEGT. Study-wide findings and caveats: With peak circulating GvH clone levels came an association with early post-transplant HvG declines. Within allografts, high graft-versus-host to host-versus-graft clonal ratios were seen among patients with graft-donor T cell macrochimerism.

Specimen: unstimulated CD4+ T cells sorted from spleen or lymph node cells, collected before transplant. The receptor comes from a human donor who was the organ donor for an intestinal transplant. J is TRBJ2-3 and V is TRBV6-1, with 12 positions matching TRBD2. The CDR3 DNA reads as TGTGCCAGCAGTGAAAAGCCTAGCGGGGGGGCCGCAGATACGCAGTATTTT. Translating it yields CASSEKPSGGAADTQYF.